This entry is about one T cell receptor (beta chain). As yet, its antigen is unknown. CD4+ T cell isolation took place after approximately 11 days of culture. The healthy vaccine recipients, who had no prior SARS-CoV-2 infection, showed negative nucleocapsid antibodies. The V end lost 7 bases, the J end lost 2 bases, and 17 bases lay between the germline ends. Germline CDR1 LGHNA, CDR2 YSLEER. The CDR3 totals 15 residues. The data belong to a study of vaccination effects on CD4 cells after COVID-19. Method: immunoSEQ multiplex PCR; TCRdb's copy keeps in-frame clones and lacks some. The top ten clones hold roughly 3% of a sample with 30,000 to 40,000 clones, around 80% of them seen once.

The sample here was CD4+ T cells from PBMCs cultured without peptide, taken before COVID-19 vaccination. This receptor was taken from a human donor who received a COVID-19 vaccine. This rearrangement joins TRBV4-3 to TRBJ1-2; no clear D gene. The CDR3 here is CASTAGVRVNYGYTF. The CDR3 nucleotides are TGCGCCAGCACCGCCGGAGTGAGGGTCAACTATGGCTACACCTTC.